This T cell receptor beta chain was identified in a study of tumor and adjacent non-tumor tissue in lung cancer. Study-wide results and caveats: Shorter survival was associated with higher TCR diversity in tumors. Normal lung showed higher cumulative top 100 clone frequency than tumor. Tumor tissue had significantly higher TCR diversity than normal lung.

A modified ARM-PCR protocol with three rounds of nested PCR amplified TCRbeta. TCRdb analysed the multiplex PCR reads with MiXCR anew, one entry per CDR3 protein. Of over 80,000 distinct CDR3 sequences listed, around three quarters are singletons. No cell sorting was done before RNA was extracted from the tissue. Distant lung tissue was collected more than 3 cm away from the tumor edge. The CDR3 contains 14 residues. Germline-derived CDR1 and CDR2 are SGHRS and YFSETQ. Regarding this clonotype: Its antigen remains unknown. A junction end diverges from the germline sequence, so it may reflect a read error.

Sequencing input: distant non-tumor lung tissue. The chain uses TRBV5-1 and TRBJ2-1; 10 bases align to TRBD2. This TCR was recovered from a man aged 55-75 years with small cell lung cancer. The CDR3 bases are TGCACCAGCAGCATTCTAGCGGGAGCGTATGAGCAGTTCTTC. Encoded protein: CTSSILAGAYEQFF.